This T cell receptor beta chain was documented in a study of blood T cell repertoires in COVID-19 (dated by TCRdb to between 2020 and 2021). Turning to the overall study: Samples covering the acute and convalescent phases of COVID-19 were provided by collaborators in the United States, Italy and Spain. The prospective study material was composed of cDNA or gDNA derived from T cells, B-cell-depleted T cells, or PBMCs. The dataset comprised deeply sampled blood TCRbeta repertoires from subjects exposed to, actively infected with, or recovered from COVID-19. The repertoires were released in a freely available public database intended as a resource for research on the immune response to SARS-CoV-2. The samples were drawn from two sources: the first 160 participants of the ongoing ImmuneRACE study, and some 1,300 subjects contributed by 6 global collaborators. A de-identified subject ID, COVID-19 status, age in years and sex were almost always included in the sample metadata. Where available, HLA class I and class II types were obtained from metadata supplied by the sample provider rather than from assay-based typing. Summary of the overall study and its limitations: The quantity of clinical and demographic metadata differed by source and by participant and was supplied without curation.

With regard to this clone: The clone's antigen remains unknown. No much larger clone exists at a distance of one base, and base qualities are not known.

TCRbeta CDR3 regions were amplified from genomic DNA using the immunoSEQ Assay, a bias-controlled multiplex PCR. The paper's data handling went like this. Within the assay, amplification of reference gene primers was used to estimate how many nucleated cells each sample contained. To quantify the absolute abundance of each unique TCRbeta CDR3 rearrangement, sequence reads were collapsed and filtered. For each sample, productive Simpson clonality was calculated by taking the square root of Simpson's diversity index across productive rearrangements. TCRdb took this table from immuneACCESS and kept in-frame rearrangements with V and J called. Such tables lack part of the clones; where checked against another copy, unresolved V genes explain under half of the gap, and the rest is unexplained. V, J and clone size reflect that table, while D and trimming were determined from the DNA. For this sample the table gives approximately 230,000 clones, of which about 90% were detected only once. Under 6.5% of the sample goes to the ten largest clones.

Participants in the prospective study were enrolled through a virtual design, were aged roughly 18 to 100 years, and lived in approximately 24 United States geographic areas. In the prospective study, cohorts were assigned on the basis of participant-reported clinical history obtained from a screening survey and a study questionnaire. Mobile phlebotomists in the prospective study collected whole blood, serum and a nasopharyngeal or oropharyngeal swab from every participant. Over a roughly 2-month period, participants in the prospective study had the option of providing additional blood draws and questionnaires. Prospective study blood samples were shipped either frozen or at room temperature before DNA extraction. The CDR3 runs 16 residues from the cysteine to the phenylalanine. Just the 48-base CDR3 DNA is kept, in frame starting at base 1. Between the V and J ends, shortened by 3 bases and 7 bases respectively, the junction contains 19 bases. The germline V gene (reference sequence) provides CDR1 LNHDA and CDR2 SQIVND.

This receptor was taken from a woman in her twenties or thirties with acute COVID-19. Material for sequencing was PBMCs or T cells enriched from blood (not recorded which). The chain links TRBV19 with TRBJ2-1; TRBD1 is a possible D gene, resting on 7 matching bases. The DNA reads TGTGCCAGTAGTATTTGGGAGGCAGGGGGTAGTAATGAGCAGTTCTTC. Its translation is CASSIWEAGGSNEQFF.